Shown below are 26 T cell receptor beta chains from a single sample sequenced in a study of cytomegalovirus exposure and HLA in healthy donors. The primer mix had 60 Vbeta and 13 Jbeta primers. The protocol was immunoSEQ multiplex PCR, while the TCRdb copy is restricted to in-frame clones and leaves out a portion. The sample holds under 300,000 clones; about nine tenths are singletons and the top ten take roughly 4%. Sequencing input: PBMCs. These receptors originate from a man aged 35-49 years in good health and CMV-seropositive.

This chain uses TRBV6-1 with TRBJ2-3, with D hard to call. Trimming cost V 6 bases and J 8 bases, with 12 bases left between them. There are 12 residues in the CDR3. The germline V gene encodes CDR1 MNHNS and CDR2 SASEGT. The CDR3 nucleotides are TGTGCCAGCAGCCTACCTAGTAGTACGCAGTATTTT. Translating it yields CASSLPSSTQYF.

The chain joins TRBV14 to TRBJ2-1; 7 bases map to TRBD2. The CDR3 has 13 amino acids. Germline CDR1 is SGHDN and CDR2 is FVKESK. J gave up 9 bases and V 1 base, and 3 bases lay outside the gene matches. CDR3 residues: CASSQGGGSEQFF. DNA of the CDR3: TGTGCCAGCAGCCAAGGGGGAGGGAGTGAGCAGTTCTTC.

The chain employs TRBV30 and TRBJ1-5, with 8 nucleotides matching TRBD1. Trimming at V came to 3 bases and at J to 3 bases, leaving 4 bases not matched to a gene. In germline, CDR1 is GTSNPN, CDR2 SVGIG (reference sequence). The CDR3 covers 14 residues. The CDR3 loop reads CAWSQGADNQPQHF. DNA of the CDR3: TGTGCCTGGAGCCAGGGGGCAGACAATCAGCCCCAGCATTTT.

The chain is built from TRBV2 and TRBJ2-2; no clear D gene. The CDR3 extends over 13 amino acids. Germline V gene sequence: CDR1 SNHLY, CDR2 FYNNEI. Trimming took off 8 bases at V and 0 bases at J, with 7 bases between the two ends. The CDR3 region has the DNA TGTGCCAGCGTAACAGCGAACACCGGGGAGCTGTTTTTT. Protein: CASVTANTGELFF.

The chain has TRBV5-4 and TRBJ1-2; D perhaps matches TRBD1 (6 bases). The germline CDR1 and CDR2 sequences are SGHNT and YYREEE (reference sequence). Trimming stripped 3 bases from V and 4 bases from J, with 10 bases between. The CDR3 sequence is 13 residues long. The CDR3 region has the DNA TGTGCCAGCAGCTCGGACAGCGTCTATGGCTACACCTTC. Amino acids: CASSSDSVYGYTF. Full variable domain (remainder filled in from reference TRBV5-4 and TRBJ1-2): ETGVTQSPTHLIKTRGQQVTLRCSSQSGHNTVSWYQQALGQGPQFIFQYYREEENGRGNFPPRFSGLQFPNYSSELNVNALELDDSALYLCASSSDSVYGYTFGSGTRLTVV.

The chain has TRBV28 and TRBJ1-3, with a tentative D call TRBD1 (5 bases). The CDR3 is made up of 16 amino acids. V dropped 2 bases and J dropped 0 bases, with 11 bases sitting between them. The V gene's germline CDR1 is MDHEN and CDR2 SYDVKM. Here the CDR3 DNA reads TGTGCCAGCAGTTTAAGGGGACTCGGCTCTGGAAACACCATATATTTT. Residues: CASSLRGLGSGNTIYF.

V is TRBV11-1 and J is TRBJ1-2; TRBD1 matches at 8 bases. The CDR3 has 15 residues. Losses at the gene ends were 5 bases for V and 1 base for J; bases not matched to a gene: 6. Germline lookup yields CDR1 SGHAT and CDR2 FQDESV (reference sequence). Here the CDR3 DNA reads TGTGCCAGCAGCCCGGGGACAGGTTATAACTATGGCTACACCTTC. Encoded protein: CASSPGTGYNYGYTF.

This rearrangement joins TRBV6-5 to TRBJ2-2; no clear D gene. CDR1 and CDR2 (germline): MNHEY, SVGAGI. The CDR3 sequence is 16 residues long. Deletions cut 0 bases from V and 2 bases from J, with 10 bases between. The CDR3 DNA sequence: TGTGCCAGCAGTTACTCGGCCCCAGAAAACACCGGGGAGCTGTTTTTT. This sequence encodes CASSYSAPENTGELFF.

This clone was counted only a few times. V is TRBV2 and J is TRBJ1-1; 7 bases agree with TRBD1. The ends lost 7 bases at V and 3 bases at J; junction bases unmatched: 11. Looked up from germline, CDR1 is SNHLY and CDR2 is FYNNEI. The length of the CDR3 is 15 residues. CDR3 sequence reads: CASTTRRTGDTEAFF. The DNA of the CDR3 is TGTGCCAGCACCACAAGGAGGACAGGAGACACTGAAGCTTTCTTT.

The chain joins TRBV6-6 to TRBJ2-3; D unclear. Per the germline V gene, CDR1 is MNHNY and CDR2 is SVGAGI (reference sequence). V was cut by 10 bases and J by 2 bases, with 7 bases left in between. This CDR3 comprises 11 residues. CDR3 region: CATSFTDTQYF. The DNA for the CDR3 is TGTGCCACGTCCTTCACAGATACGCAGTATTTT.

This chain links TRBV28 with TRBJ1-1; 8 bases fit TRBD1. The CDR3 consists of 14 residues. The germline V gene encodes CDR1 MDHEN and CDR2 SYDVKM. The trim removed 5 bases at V and 1 base at J, leaving 3 bases unmatched. The CDR3 region is CASSPGQGNTEAFF. CDR3 DNA: TGTGCCAGCAGTCCCGGACAGGGGAACACTGAAGCTTTCTTT.

The J gene is TRBJ2-1, the V gene TRBV7-8, with 14 nucleotides matching TRBD2. The CDR3 consists of 15 residues. V shed 4 bases and J 8 bases; nucleotides not matched to a gene: 4. Germline V gene lookup returns CDR1 SGHVS and CDR2 FQNEAQ. The CDR3 bases are TGTGCCAGCAGCTCGACTAGCGGGAGGGTCGATGAGCAGTTCTTC. This sequence encodes CASSSTSGRVDEQFF. The full variable domain, with the rest looked up from reference TRBV7-8 and TRBJ2-1, is GAGVSQSPRYKVAKRGQDVALRCDPISGHVSLFWYQQALGQGPEFLTYFQNEAQLDKSGLPSDRFFAERPEGSVSTLKIQRTQQEDSAVYLCASSSTSGRVDEQFFGPGTRLTVL.

V is TRBV30 and J is TRBJ2-7, with D tentatively TRBD1 (6 bases). Trimming took 0 bases from V and 5 from J, leaving 11 bases between them. Germline V gene data show CDR1 as GTSNPN and CDR2 as SVGIG (reference sequence). This CDR3 spans 13 amino acids. CDR3 sequence reads: CAWSVRTDNEQYF. Here the CDR3 DNA reads TGTGCCTGGAGTGTACGGACAGATAACGAGCAGTACTTC. Looking up the rest from reference TRBV30 and TRBJ2-7 gives the full variable domain: SQTIHQWPATLVQPVGSPLSLECTVEGTSNPNLYWYRQAAGRGLQLLFYSVGIGQISSEVPQNLSASRPQDRQFILSSKKLLLSDSGFYLCAWSVRTDNEQYFGPGTRLTVT.

The CDR3 sequence: CASSRSGDEQYF. CDR3 bases: TGTGCCAGCAGCCGATCGGGGGACGAGCAGTACTTC. This chain links TRBV6-5 with TRBJ2-7, with D tentatively TRBD2 (6 bases). V gave up 6 bases and J gave up 5 bases, with 11 bases separating them. The CDR3 runs 12 residues. Germline CDR1 reads MNHEY; CDR2 reads SVGAGI.

To note about this clone: At the DNA level, this CDR3 is encoded by other sequences in the same sample as well. V usage is TRBV5-1 and J usage is TRBJ2-5, with TRBD1 matching 8 bases. The CDR3 covers 14 residues. V shed 3 bases, J shed 2 bases, and the junction held 3 bases outside the gene matches. The germline gives CDR1 SGHRS, CDR2 YFSETQ. The CDR3 DNA reads TGCGCCAGCAGCTCTGGACAGGGACAAGAGACCCAGTACTTC. Protein: CASSSGQGQETQYF.

The chain employs TRBV6-5 and TRBJ1-5, with TRBD1 identical over 7 bases. The CDR3 totals 14 residues. After removal of 6 bases from V and 3 bases from J, the junction contained 5 bases not matched to a gene. Germline V gene lookup returns CDR1 MNHEY and CDR2 SVGAGI. CDR3 region: CASSRDRDNQPQHF. For the CDR3, the DNA is TGTGCCAGCAGCCGCGACAGGGACAATCAGCCCCAGCATTTT.

This clone was detected a few times. The gene calls are TRBV28 and TRBJ1-3; no firm D call. With 4 bases removed from V and 4 bases from J, the gap between germline ends came to 14 bases. Germline values: CDR1 MDHEN, CDR2 SYDVKM. The CDR3 spans 15 residues. The CDR3 region has the DNA TGTGCCAGCAGTTCGACTGTAGCCTCGGGAAACACCATATATTTT. This translates into CASSSTVASGNTIYF.

The genes are TRBV9 and TRBJ2-5, with 16 bases that match TRBD2. The junction had 5 bases not matched to a gene; V was cut back by 4 bases and J by 5 bases. In germline, CDR1 is SGDLS, CDR2 YYNGEE. The CDR3 extends over 16 amino acids. The CDR3 DNA reads as TGTGCCAGCAGCCAGGGACTAGCGGGAGGGGGGGAGACCCAGTACTTC. It encodes CASSQGLAGGGETQYF.

The genes are TRBV10-2 and TRBJ2-3, with 11 nucleotides matching TRBD2. After removal of 6 bases from V and 1 base from J, the junction contained 3 bases not matched to a gene. The CDR3 is made up of 15 amino acids. Germline-derived CDR1 and CDR2 are WSHSY and SAAADI. The CDR3 DNA sequence: TGCGCCAGCAGGATGACTAGCGGGGGCACAGATACGCAGTATTTT. This gives the protein CASRMTSGGTDTQYF.

This chain uses TRBV21-1 with TRBJ2-7; the table calls TRBD2, which could not be checked here. TRBV21-1 is reported as a pseudogene. The CDR3 extends over 15 amino acids. The CDR3 region has the DNA TGTGCCAGCAGCAAAATAGCGTTACCCTCCTACGAGCAGTACTTC. Amino acids: CASSKIALPSYEQYF.

J is TRBJ2-5 and V is TRBV7-6; 7 nucleotides align to TRBD2. The J call may be in error: the DNA end matches TRBJ2-7 better. Per germline, CDR1 SGHVS and CDR2 FNYEAQ. This CDR3 is built from 15 residues. The CDR3 sequence: CASSLFTSGVHEQYF. CDR3 nucleotides: TGTGCCAGCAGCTTATTTACCAGCGGGGTCCACGAGCAGTACTTC.

This chain connects TRBV5-1 to TRBJ2-3, with 7 bases that match TRBD1. The CDR3 sequence is 15 residues long. Trimming removed 0 bases from V and 3 bases from J; junction bases left unmatched: 4. Germline CDR1 and CDR2: SGHRS and YFSETQ. The CDR3 region has the DNA TGCGCCAGCAGCTTGGATGACAGGGAAACAGATACGCAGTATTTT. Protein product: CASSLDDRETDTQYF.

Only one count was recorded for this clone. V and J are TRBV5-4 and TRBJ2-7, with D unresolved. Germline loops: CDR1 SGHNT, CDR2 YYREEE (reference sequence). V shed 0 bases and J shed 3 bases, with 16 bases lying between them. The CDR3 is 16 amino acids. The CDR3 reads CASSLEGVTGIYEQYF. CDR3 in DNA: TGTGCCAGCAGCTTGGAAGGTGTGACGGGTATCTACGAGCAGTACTTC.

The chain joins TRBV28 to TRBJ1-4, with 8 nucleotides matching TRBD1. The germline V gene encodes CDR1 MDHEN and CDR2 SYDVKM. V was pared by 5 bases and J by 8 bases, with 10 bases of the junction left unmatched. The CDR3 is 15 amino acids. DNA of the CDR3: TGTGCCAGCAGTCCGACAGGGGCAGCCTGGGAAAAACTGTTTTTT. Its protein product is CASSPTGAAWEKLFF.

This clone was recorded once. The rearrangement links TRBV18 to TRBJ2-2, with 9 bases lining up with TRBD1. The CDR3 has 16 residues. Trimming took 3 bases from V and 2 from J; bases not matched to a gene: 4. Per germline, CDR1 KGHSH and CDR2 LQKENI. CDR3 region: CASSPRTGVNTGELFF. The CDR3 coding sequence is TGTGCCAGCTCACCTCGGACAGGGGTTAACACCGGGGAGCTGTTTTTT.

This clone has a single count. The J gene is TRBJ2-7, the V gene TRBV7-2; TRBD2 matches 7 bases. Trimming cost V 5 bases and J 0 bases; bases outside gene matches: 7. The CDR3 totals 15 residues. Per germline, CDR1 SGHTA and CDR2 FQGNSA. DNA for the CDR3: TGTGCCAGCAGCAGAACTAGCGATGGCTCCTACGAGCAGTACTTC. Residues: CASSRTSDGSYEQYF.